The clone carrying this T cell receptor beta chain was seen repeatedly, ten times or more. Its target is unknown. The germline gives CDR1 SGHTS, CDR2 YDEGEE. The CDR3 spans 15 residues. Trimming took off 2 bases at V and 2 bases at J, with 12 bases between the two ends. Molecular-barcoded quantitative 5'-RACE produced these TCR beta libraries. TCRdb re-called the 5' RACE reads through MiXCR, storing one row per CDR3 protein. In the table there are about 460,000 distinct CDR3 sequences, over 4% of which are singletons. This entry belongs to a study of CD8 T cells in ankylosing spondylitis. Overall study findings and caveats: There was reportedly significant enrichment of clones that were disease-linked in matched ankylosing spondylitis synovial fluid. About 8 highly homologous variants made up a TCR beta motif, and this motif appeared characteristic of ankylosing spondylitis blood.

The sample was blood, either unsorted or a sorted T cell fraction (not recorded which). J is TRBJ2-3 and V is TRBV5-8, with D possibly called TRBD1 or TRBD2 (5 bases each). The source of this sequence is a male donor with ankylosing spondylitis. The CDR3 spells CASSFQGVDTDTQYF. The CDR3 DNA is TGTGCCAGCAGCTTTCAGGGAGTGGACACAGATACGCAGTATTTT.